This T cell receptor (beta chain) was documented in a study of CD8 T cells in Susac syndrome. With random hexamers, reverse transcription was performed on about 0.5 to 1 ug of RNA. TCRdb used MiXCR to reprocess the immunoSEQ multiplex PCR reads, holding one entry per CDR3 protein. The sample yields approximately 150,000 distinct CDR3 sequences, roughly 94% seen once. Germline lookup yields CDR1 SGHNT and CDR2 YYREEE (reference sequence). Germline trimming cut 4 bases from V and 4 bases from J; bases unmatched to any gene: 5. The CDR3 sequence is 15 residues long. This TCR was sampled from a human donor with multiple sclerosis. The chain uses TRBV5-4 and TRBJ2-1, with 10 bases identical to TRBD2. What was sequenced was CD4+ T cells from PBMCs. The CDR3 loop reads CASSRKLAGYNEQFF. Here the CDR3 DNA reads TGTGCCAGCAGCCGAAAACTAGCGGGGTACAATGAGCAGTTCTTC. Combining the CDR3 with reference TRBV5-4 and TRBJ2-1 gives the whole variable domain ETGVTQSPTHLIKTRGQQVTLRCSSQSGHNTVSWYQQALGQGPQFIFQYYREEENGRGNFPPRFSGLQFPNYSSELNVNALELDDSALYLCASSRKLAGYNEQFFGPGTRLTVL.